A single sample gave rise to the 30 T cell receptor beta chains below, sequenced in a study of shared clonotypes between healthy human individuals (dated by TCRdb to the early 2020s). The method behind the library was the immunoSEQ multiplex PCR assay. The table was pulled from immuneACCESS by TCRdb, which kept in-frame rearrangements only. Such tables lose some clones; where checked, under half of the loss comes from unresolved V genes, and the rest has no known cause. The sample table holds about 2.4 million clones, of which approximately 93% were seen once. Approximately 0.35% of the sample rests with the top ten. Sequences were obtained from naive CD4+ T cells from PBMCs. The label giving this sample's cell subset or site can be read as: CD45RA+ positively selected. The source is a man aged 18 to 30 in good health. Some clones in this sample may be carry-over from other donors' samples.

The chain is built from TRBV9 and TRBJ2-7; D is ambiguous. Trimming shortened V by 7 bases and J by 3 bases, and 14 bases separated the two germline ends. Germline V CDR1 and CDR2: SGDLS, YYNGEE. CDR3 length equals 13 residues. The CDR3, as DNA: TGTGCCAGCTCCAGTGGGGTCGACTACGAGCAGTACTTC. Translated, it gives CASSSGVDYEQYF.

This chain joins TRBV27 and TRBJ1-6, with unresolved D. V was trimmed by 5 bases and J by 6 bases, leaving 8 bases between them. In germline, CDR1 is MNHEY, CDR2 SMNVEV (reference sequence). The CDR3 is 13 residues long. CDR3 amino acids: CASSGHFNSPLHF. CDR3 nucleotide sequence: TGTGCCAGCAGTGGGCACTTTAATTCACCCCTCCACTTT.

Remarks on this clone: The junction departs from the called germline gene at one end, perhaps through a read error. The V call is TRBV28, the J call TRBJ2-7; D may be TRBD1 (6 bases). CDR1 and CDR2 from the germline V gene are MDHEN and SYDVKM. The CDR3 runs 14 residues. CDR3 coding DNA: TGTGCCAGCAGTTTGGCACAGGGATATTGGGGTTTATTCTTC. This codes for CASSLAQGYWGLFF.

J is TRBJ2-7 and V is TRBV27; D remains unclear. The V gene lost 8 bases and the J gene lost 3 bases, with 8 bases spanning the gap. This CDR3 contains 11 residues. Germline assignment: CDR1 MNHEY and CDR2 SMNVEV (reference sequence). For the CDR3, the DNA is TGTGCCAGCGGGCCAGGCTACGAGCAGTACTTC. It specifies CASGPGYEQYF.

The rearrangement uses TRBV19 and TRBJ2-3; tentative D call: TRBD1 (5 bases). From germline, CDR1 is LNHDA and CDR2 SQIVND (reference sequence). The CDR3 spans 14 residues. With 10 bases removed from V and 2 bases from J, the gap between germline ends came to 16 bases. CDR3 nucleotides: TGTGCCACTCTAAGGACGGACAACACAGATACGCAGTATTTT. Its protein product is CATLRTDNTDTQYF.

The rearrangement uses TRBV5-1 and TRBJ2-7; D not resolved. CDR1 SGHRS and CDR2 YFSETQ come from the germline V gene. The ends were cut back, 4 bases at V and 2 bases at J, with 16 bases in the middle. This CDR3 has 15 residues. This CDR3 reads CASSIRAPEPYEQYF. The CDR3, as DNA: TGCGCCAGCAGCATCCGGGCCCCCGAACCCTACGAGCAGTACTTC.

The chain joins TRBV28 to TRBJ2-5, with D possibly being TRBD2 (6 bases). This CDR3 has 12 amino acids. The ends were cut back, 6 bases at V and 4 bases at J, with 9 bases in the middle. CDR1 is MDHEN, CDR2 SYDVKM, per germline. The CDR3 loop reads CASRTSLETQYF. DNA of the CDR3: TGTGCCAGCAGAACTAGCTTAGAGACCCAGTACTTC.

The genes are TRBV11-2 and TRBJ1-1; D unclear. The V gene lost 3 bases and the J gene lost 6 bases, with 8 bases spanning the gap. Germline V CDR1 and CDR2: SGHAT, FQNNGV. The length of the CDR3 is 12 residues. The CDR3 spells CASSFTGAEAFF. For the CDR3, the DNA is TGTGCCAGCAGCTTTACCGGGGCTGAAGCTTTCTTT. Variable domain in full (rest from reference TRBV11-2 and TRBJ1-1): EAGVAQSPRYKIIEKRQSVAFWCNPISGHATLYWYQQILGQGPKLLIQFQNNGVVDDSQLPKDRFSAERLKGVDSTLKIQPAKLEDSAVYLCASSFTGAEAFFGQGTRLTVV.

The CDR3, as DNA: TGTGCTAGTGTGGGGGGGAATGAGCAGTTCTTC. Translation gives CASVGGNEQFF. This chain uses TRBV12-5 with TRBJ2-1; 7 bases map to TRBD2. Germline V gene sequence: CDR1 LGHNT, CDR2 FRNRAP. V trimming: 7 bases; J trimming: 7 bases; junction bases outside the gene matches: 1. The CDR3 length is 11 residues.

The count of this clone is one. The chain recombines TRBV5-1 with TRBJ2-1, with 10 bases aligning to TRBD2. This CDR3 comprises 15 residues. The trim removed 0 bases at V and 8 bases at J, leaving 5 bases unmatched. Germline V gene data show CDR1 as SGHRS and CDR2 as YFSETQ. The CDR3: CASSLVSSGSHEQFF. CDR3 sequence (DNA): TGCGCCAGCAGCTTGGTTTCTAGCGGGAGCCATGAGCAGTTCTTC.

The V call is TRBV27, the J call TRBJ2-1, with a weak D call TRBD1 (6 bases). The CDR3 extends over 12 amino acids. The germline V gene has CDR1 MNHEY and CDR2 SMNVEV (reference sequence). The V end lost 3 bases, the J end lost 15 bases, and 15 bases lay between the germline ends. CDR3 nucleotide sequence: TGTGCCAGCAGTTTGACCGGGACAAGTCGGTTCTTC. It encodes CASSLTGTSRFF.

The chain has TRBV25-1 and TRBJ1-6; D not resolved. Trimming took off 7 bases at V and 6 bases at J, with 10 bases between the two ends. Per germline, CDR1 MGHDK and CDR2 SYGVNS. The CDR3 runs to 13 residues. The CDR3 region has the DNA TGTGCCAGCACCCAAAGGACTAATTCACCCCTCCACTTT. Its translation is CASTQRTNSPLHF.

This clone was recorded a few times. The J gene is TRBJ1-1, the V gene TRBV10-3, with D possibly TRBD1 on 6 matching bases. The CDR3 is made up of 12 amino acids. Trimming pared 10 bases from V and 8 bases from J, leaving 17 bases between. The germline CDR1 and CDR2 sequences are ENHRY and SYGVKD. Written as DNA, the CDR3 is TGTGCCACCCACCGGGGGGCCCCCGAAGCTTTCTTT. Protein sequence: CATHRGAPEAFF.

CDR3 sequence: CASSQLTPPDSSYNEQFF. The CDR3 DNA is TGTGCCAGCAGCCAACTCACTCCCCCGGATAGCTCCTACAATGAGCAGTTCTTC. The J gene is TRBJ2-1, the V gene TRBV14; D call uncertain. The CDR3 covers 18 residues. Germline V gene data show CDR1 as SGHDN and CDR2 as FVKESK. Trimming cost V 2 bases and J 0 bases, with 17 bases left between them.

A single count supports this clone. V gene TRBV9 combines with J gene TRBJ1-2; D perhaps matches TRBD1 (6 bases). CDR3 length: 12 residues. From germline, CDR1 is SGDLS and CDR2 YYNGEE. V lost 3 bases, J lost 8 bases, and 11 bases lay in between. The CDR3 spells CASSADRSGYTF. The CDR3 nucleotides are TGTGCCAGCAGCGCCGACAGGTCCGGCTACACCTTC.

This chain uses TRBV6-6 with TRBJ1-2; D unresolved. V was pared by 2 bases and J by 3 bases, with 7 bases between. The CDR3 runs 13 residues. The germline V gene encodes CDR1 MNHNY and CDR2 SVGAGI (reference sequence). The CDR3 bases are TGTGCCAGCAGTTACGAGAGCTACTATGGCTACACCTTC. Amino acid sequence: CASSYESYYGYTF.

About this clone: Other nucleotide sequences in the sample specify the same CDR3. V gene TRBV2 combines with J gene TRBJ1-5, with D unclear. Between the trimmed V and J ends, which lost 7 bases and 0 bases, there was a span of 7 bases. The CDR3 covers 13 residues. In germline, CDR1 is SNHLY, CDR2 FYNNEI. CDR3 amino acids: CASKRDSNQPQHF. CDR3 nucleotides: TGTGCCAGCAAAAGGGATAGCAATCAGCCCCAGCATTTT.

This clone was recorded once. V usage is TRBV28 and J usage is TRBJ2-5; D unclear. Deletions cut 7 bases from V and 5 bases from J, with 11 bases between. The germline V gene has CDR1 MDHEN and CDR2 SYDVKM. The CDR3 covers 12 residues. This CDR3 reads CASNGYSETQYF. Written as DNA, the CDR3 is TGTGCCAGCAATGGGTATTCGGAGACCCAGTACTTC. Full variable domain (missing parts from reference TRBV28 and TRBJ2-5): DVKVTQSSRYLVKRTGEKVFLECVQDMDHENMFWYRQDPGLGLRLIYFSYDVKMKEKGDIPEGYSVSREKKERFSLILESASTNQTSMYLCASNGYSETQYFGPGTRLLVL.

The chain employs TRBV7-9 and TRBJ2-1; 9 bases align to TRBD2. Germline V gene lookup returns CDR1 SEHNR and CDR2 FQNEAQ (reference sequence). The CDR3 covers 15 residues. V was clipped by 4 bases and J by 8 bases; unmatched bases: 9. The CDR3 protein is CASSSGASGNYEQFF. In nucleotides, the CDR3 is TGTGCCAGCAGCTCTGGAGCTAGCGGGAACTATGAGCAGTTCTTC.

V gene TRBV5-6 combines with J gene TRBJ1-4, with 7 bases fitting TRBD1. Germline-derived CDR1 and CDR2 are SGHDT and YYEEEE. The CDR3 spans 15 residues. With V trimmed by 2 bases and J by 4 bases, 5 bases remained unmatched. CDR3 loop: CASSFATGINEKLFF. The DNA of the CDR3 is TGTGCCAGCAGCTTCGCGACAGGGATTAATGAAAAACTGTTTTTT.

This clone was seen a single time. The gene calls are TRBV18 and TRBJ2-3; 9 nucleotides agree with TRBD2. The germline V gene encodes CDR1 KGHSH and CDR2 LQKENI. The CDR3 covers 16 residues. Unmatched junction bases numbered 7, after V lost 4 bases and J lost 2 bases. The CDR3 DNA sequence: TGTGCCAGCTCACAAAAAGGACTAGCGCCCACAGATACGCAGTATTTT. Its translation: CASSQKGLAPTDTQYF.

The CDR3 DNA follows: TGTGCCAGCAGTTTCACGACAGGTCCCAATCAGCCCCAGCATTTT. It translates to CASSFTTGPNQPQHF. This chain uses TRBV28 with TRBJ1-5; possible D gene TRBD1, 6 bases. The CDR3 totals 15 residues. V gave up 3 bases and J gave up 3 bases, with 12 bases separating them. In germline, CDR1 is MDHEN, CDR2 SYDVKM.

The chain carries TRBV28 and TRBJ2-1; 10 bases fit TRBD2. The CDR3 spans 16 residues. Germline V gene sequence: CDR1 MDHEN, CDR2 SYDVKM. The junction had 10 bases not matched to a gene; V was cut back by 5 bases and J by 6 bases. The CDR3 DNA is TGTGCCAGCAGTCCCCAAAGAAGACTAGCGGGCAATGAGCAGTTCTTC. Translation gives CASSPQRRLAGNEQFF.

CDR3 in DNA: TGTGCCAGCAGCCGGCCCCCAGATACGCAGTATTTT. Translation: CASSRPPDTQYF. This chain uses TRBV4-2 with TRBJ2-3; D unresolved. CDR1 is LGHNA, CDR2 YNFKEQ, per germline. V was clipped by 4 bases and J by 4 bases, with 6 bases between them. The length of the CDR3 is 12 residues.

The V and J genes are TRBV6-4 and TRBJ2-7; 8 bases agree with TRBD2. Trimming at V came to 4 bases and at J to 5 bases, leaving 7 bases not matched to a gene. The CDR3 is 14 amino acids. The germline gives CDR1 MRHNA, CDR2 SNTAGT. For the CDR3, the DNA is TGTGCCAGCAGTGGACTAGCGCGGCCTCACGAGCAGTACTTC. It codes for CASSGLARPHEQYF.

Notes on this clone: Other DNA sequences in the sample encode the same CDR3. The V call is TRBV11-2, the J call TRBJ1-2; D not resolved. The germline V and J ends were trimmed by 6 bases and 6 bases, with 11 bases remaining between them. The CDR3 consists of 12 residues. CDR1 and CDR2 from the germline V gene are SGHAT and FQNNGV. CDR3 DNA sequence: TGTGCCAGCAGTTGGGGAGGAAATGGCTACACCTTC. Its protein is CASSWGGNGYTF.

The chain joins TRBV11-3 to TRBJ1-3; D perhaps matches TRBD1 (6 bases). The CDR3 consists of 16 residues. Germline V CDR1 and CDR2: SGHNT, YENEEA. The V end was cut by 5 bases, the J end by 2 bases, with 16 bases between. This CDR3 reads CASSPGDALAGNTIYF. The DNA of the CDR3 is TGTGCCAGCAGCCCAGGGGATGCGCTGGCTGGAAACACCATATATTTT.

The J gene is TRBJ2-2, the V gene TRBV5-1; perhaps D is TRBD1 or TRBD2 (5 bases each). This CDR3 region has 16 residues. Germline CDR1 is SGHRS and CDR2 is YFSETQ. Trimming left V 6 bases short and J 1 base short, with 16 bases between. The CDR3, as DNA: TGCGCCAGCATCCGGTCTGGAGGACAGAACACCGGGGAGCTGTTTTTT. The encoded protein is CASIRSGGQNTGELFF.

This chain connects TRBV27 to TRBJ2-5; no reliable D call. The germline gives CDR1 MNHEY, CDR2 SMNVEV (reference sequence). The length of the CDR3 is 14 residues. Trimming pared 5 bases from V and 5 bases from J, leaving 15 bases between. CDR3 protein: CASSPYGPRETQYF. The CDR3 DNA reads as TGTGCCAGCAGTCCCTACGGGCCCCGGGAGACCCAGTACTTC.

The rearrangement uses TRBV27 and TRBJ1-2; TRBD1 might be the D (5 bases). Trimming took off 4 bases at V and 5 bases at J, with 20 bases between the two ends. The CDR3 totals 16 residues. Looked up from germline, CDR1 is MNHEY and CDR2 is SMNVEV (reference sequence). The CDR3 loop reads CASSSAGTSGGYGYTF. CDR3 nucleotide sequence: TGTGCCAGCAGTTCGGCCGGGACCTCCGGCGGGTATGGCTACACCTTC.